The 10 T cell receptor beta chains below all came from one sample that was sequenced in a study of T cell responses to AZD1222 COVID-19 vaccine. The repertoire was sequenced with immunoSEQ multiplex PCR; TCRdb's copy has only in-frame clones and lacks some. The table includes about 150,000 clones, approximately 92% detected once. Material: peripheral blood, obtained 28 days after the second AZD1222 dose. The receptor set was obtained from an adult who received the AZD1222 COVID-19 vaccine.

V usage is TRBV19 and J usage is TRBJ1-1; 7 bases match TRBD1. V was pared by 7 bases and J by 7 bases, with 12 bases of the junction left unmatched. Germline CDR1 LNHDA, CDR2 SQIVND (reference sequence). This CDR3 is built from 14 residues. The CDR3 region is CASISGTARVEAFF. DNA of the CDR3: TGTGCCAGTATTTCGGGGACAGCTAGGGTTGAAGCTTTCTTT.

CDR3 sequence: CASKVPRGEQFF. The CDR3 bases are TGTGCCAGTAAGGTTCCCCGCGGTGAGCAGTTCTTC. The chain combines TRBV19 with TRBJ2-1, with D unclear. The CDR3 has 12 amino acids. In germline, CDR1 is LNHDA, CDR2 SQIVND (reference sequence). Trimming shortened V by 7 bases and J by 9 bases, and 13 bases separated the two germline ends.

The chain carries TRBV7-9 and TRBJ1-2; TRBD1 matches 9 bases. Germline CDR1 and CDR2: SEHNR and FQNEAQ (reference sequence). Trimming cost V 4 bases and J 0 bases; bases outside gene matches: 6. The CDR3 has 16 residues. This CDR3 is CASSSYRGQTNYGYTF. The CDR3 DNA reads as TGTGCCAGCAGCTCGTACAGGGGGCAGACTAACTATGGCTACACCTTC. Based on the CDR3 plus reference TRBV7-9 and TRBJ1-2, the full variable domain is DTGVSQNPRHKITKRGQNVTFRCDPISEHNRLYWYRQTLGQGPEFLTYFQNEAQLEKSRLLSDRFSAERPKGSFSTLEIQRTEQGDSAMYLCASSSYRGQTNYGYTFGSGTRLTVV.

The gene calls are TRBV7-7 and TRBJ1-1; D is ambiguous. This CDR3 is 13 amino acids long. The germline CDR1 and CDR2 sequences are SSHAT and FNYEAQ (reference sequence). Between the trimmed V and J ends, which lost 5 bases and 0 bases, there was a span of 7 bases. CDR3 loop: CASSPGLNTEAFF. CDR3 nucleotide sequence: TGTGCCAGCAGCCCGGGCCTGAACACTGAAGCTTTCTTT.

The rearrangement uses TRBV7-2 and TRBJ2-3; TRBD1 or TRBD2 may be the D gene (5 bases each). The CDR3 is 13 amino acids. CDR1 SGHTA and CDR2 FQGNSA come from the germline V gene. V lost 8 bases, J lost 5 bases, and 14 bases lay in between. CDR3 nucleotides: TGTGCCAGCGGCGAGGGGAGAATAGATACGCAGTATTTT. It specifies CASGEGRIDTQYF. The variable domain in full, with the rest retrieved from reference TRBV7-2 and TRBJ2-3, is GAGVSQSPSNKVTEKGKDVELRCDPISGHTALYWYRQSLGQGLEFLIYFQGNSAPDKSGLPSDRFSAERTGGSVSTLTIQRTQQEDSAVYLCASGEGRIDTQYFGPGTRLTVL.

The chain has TRBV19 and TRBJ1-3; D unresolved. From germline, CDR1 is LNHDA and CDR2 SQIVND (reference sequence). The CDR3 extends over 16 amino acids. The V gene lost 3 bases and the J gene lost 0 bases, with 12 bases spanning the gap. The CDR3 DNA reads as TGTGCCAGTAGTATTTTTCCGGGGAGCTCTGGAAACACCATATATTTT. This sequence encodes CASSIFPGSSGNTIYF.

V gene TRBV13 combines with J gene TRBJ2-3; 9 bases match TRBD2. In germline, CDR1 is PRHDT, CDR2 FYEKMQ (reference sequence). V gave up 1 base and J gave up 6 bases; unmatched junction bases: 8. The CDR3 runs 16 residues. The DNA of the CDR3 is TGTGCCAGCAGCTTAGTGCGGGAGGGCCGGACGGATACGCAGTATTTT. It is translated as CASSLVREGRTDTQYF.

The chain carries TRBV11-2 and TRBJ1-2; D is ambiguous. The CDR3 contains 16 residues. Germline CDR1 is SGHAT and CDR2 is FQNNGV. The V end lost 2 bases, the J end lost 2 bases, and 15 bases lay between the germline ends. CDR3 sequence reads: CASSLIRAELNYGYTF. Written as DNA, the CDR3 is TGTGCCAGCAGCTTAATAAGGGCAGAGTTAAACTATGGCTACACCTTC.

The chain employs TRBV24-1 and TRBJ1-1; D may be TRBD1 (6 bases). CDR1 is KGHDR, CDR2 SFDVKD, per germline. The CDR3 sequence is 13 residues long. V gave up 4 bases and J gave up 6 bases, with 11 bases separating them. CDR3 sequence: CATSDTGLPEAFF. The CDR3 region has the DNA TGTGCCACCAGTGACACAGGGTTACCTGAAGCTTTCTTT.

The chain links TRBV6-2 or TRBV6-3 to TRBJ1-6; D unclear. Trimming shortened V by 2 bases and J by 7 bases, and 9 bases separated the two germline ends. The CDR3 runs to 14 residues. In germline, CDR1 is MNHEY, CDR2 SVGEGT. CDR3 sequence (DNA): TGTGCCAGCAGTTACCGGGTTGTGAATTCACCCCTCCACTTT. It specifies CASSYRVVNSPLHF.